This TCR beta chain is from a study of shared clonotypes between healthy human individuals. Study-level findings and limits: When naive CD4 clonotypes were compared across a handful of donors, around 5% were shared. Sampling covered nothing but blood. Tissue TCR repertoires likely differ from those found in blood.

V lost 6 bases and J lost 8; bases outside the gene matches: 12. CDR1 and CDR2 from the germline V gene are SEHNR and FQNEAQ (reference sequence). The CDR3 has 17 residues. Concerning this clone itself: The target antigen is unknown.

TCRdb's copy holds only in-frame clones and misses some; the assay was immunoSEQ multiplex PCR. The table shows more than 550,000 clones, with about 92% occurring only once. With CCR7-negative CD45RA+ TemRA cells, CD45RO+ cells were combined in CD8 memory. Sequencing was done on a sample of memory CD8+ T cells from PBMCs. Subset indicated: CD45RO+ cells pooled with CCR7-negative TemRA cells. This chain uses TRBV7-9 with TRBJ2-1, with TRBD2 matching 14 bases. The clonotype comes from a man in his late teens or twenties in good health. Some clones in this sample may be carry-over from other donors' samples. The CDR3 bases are TGTGCCAGCAGTGGGCCGGGACTAGCGGGAGAAGAGTATGAGCAGTTCTTC. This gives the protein CASSGPGLAGEEYEQFF.